This TCR beta chain was found in a study of blood T cell repertoires in COVID-19. Seattle's enrolled individuals joined amid active infection and were then monitored longitudinally. TCRdb's table, derived via immunoSEQ multiplex PCR, lists solely in-frame clones and lacks some. The sample holds roughly 160,000 clones, about 87% seen once. The CDR3 extends over 15 amino acids. The germline V and J ends were trimmed by 2 bases and 8 bases, with 13 bases remaining between them. Germline V gene lookup returns CDR1 SEHNR and CDR2 FQNEAQ (reference sequence). The origin of this receptor is a woman in her seventies with COVID-19, enrolled during active disease. The material sequenced was peripheral blood. This chain uses TRBV7-9 with TRBJ1-6, with D possibly TRBD1 on 6 matching bases. As DNA, the CDR3 is TGTGCCAGCAGCTTACAGGGGATTAGGGATTCACCCCTCCACTTT. This translates into CASSLQGIRDSPLHF.